The T cell receptor beta chain described here comes from a study of blood T cell repertoires in COVID-19. In the authors' methods: Nucleated cell number was recorded as an estimate derived from reference gene primer amplification. Clones were read by immunoSEQ multiplex PCR, and TCRdb kept only the in-frame ones, dropping some. Clone size and the V and J calls come from that table; the DNA yielded D and trimming. The sample has about 270,000 clones; 75% to 95% are singletons. The study assigned cohorts using participant-reported clinical history. The V segment lost 4 bases and the J segment 8 bases; nucleotides outside the gene matches: 13. CDR1 is SGHDT, CDR2 YYEEEE, per germline. CDR3 length: 15 amino acids.

This chain joins TRBV5-6 and TRBJ2-3; 7 positions match TRBD2. Source material: PBMCs or T cells enriched from blood (not recorded which). This receptor was obtained from a man between 35 and 55 years old who had been exposed to COVID-19. The CDR3, as DNA: TGTGCCAGCAGCCAGTCGAGGGCTAGCGGAAGTACGCAGTATTTT. Translation: CASSQSRASGSTQYF. Full variable domain (missing parts from reference TRBV5-6 and TRBJ2-3): DAGVTQSPTHLIKTRGQQVTLRCSPKSGHDTVSWYQQALGQGPQFIFQYYEEEERQRGNFPDRFSGHQFPNYSSELNVNALLLGDSALYLCASSQSRASGSTQYFGPGTRLTVL.